What follows describes a single T cell receptor beta chain. This clone's antigen is unknown. No base quality information exists; no much larger clone differs at one position. These data are taken from a study of Tregs in tolerant kidney transplant recipients (dated by TCRdb to about 2019). Regarding the research as a whole: Related donors were used in the transplants with nonmyeloablative bone marrow transplantation, and mixed chimerism was transient in the human trials. TCRbeta sequencing was used in the study to identify donor-specific regulatory T cells before combined kidney and bone marrow transplantation, and the identified cells were then tracked after transplant. Broad study findings and their caveats: Because only a small number of patients were included, the study had limitations, and the results will need to be validated in larger populations as well as under other immunosuppression protocols. In tolerant patients, donor-specific Tregs expanded more than Tregs overall, which suggests antigen-driven rather than nonspecific expansion. The most biologically relevant and donor-specific TCRbeta repertoire appeared to be identified by expanding Tregs with activated donor B cells. Because the PCR primers were changed over time for some patients, nucleotide-level comparison could not be performed across the samples from those patients. Biological reproducibility was not directly assessed, although technical replication error appeared to be minimal.

For TCRbeta CDR3 sequencing, genomic DNA was extracted from sorted cells using the QIAGEN DNeasy Blood and Tissue Kit. High-throughput TCRbeta CDR3 sequencing, which included PCR amplification with bias correction and internal controls, was done commercially through immunoSEQ. Under the source paper's analysis protocol: Unique productive TCRbeta sequences were defined by CDR3 nucleotide sequence where primers matched, and otherwise by CDR3 amino acid sequence together with Vbeta and Jbeta genes. Sorting error was corrected by removing sequences shared between sorted populations at a frequency ratio of 2:1 or less, and the remaining shared sequences were assigned to the higher population. Sequences were defined as donor-reactive when expanded at least 5-fold in CFSE-low cells versus unstimulated cells and present at a frequency of at least 0.01% in CFSE-low cells. Repertoire divergence was quantified by Jensen-Shannon divergence using the top 100 TCRbeta sequences ranked by frequency. For samples with multiple sequencing runs, sorting error was corrected in each run separately before the runs were combined. In TCRdb, the immuneACCESS table is reduced to in-frame sequences with V and J assigned. These tables do not hold every clone; where another copy was compared, an unresolved V gene accounts for under half, and the others remain unexplained. The DNA was the basis for D and trimming; V, J and clone size are from that table. A total of 95,000 to 120,000 clones appear in this sample, around 90% of them only once. The top ten hold under 0.35% of the sample.

The time point label, as the study defines it: blood sample drawn before combined kidney and bone marrow transplant. Unstimulated Tregs (CD4+CD25+CD127-), CD4+ non-Tregs (CD4+CD25-), CD4 and CD8 cells were FACS-sorted from thawed PBMCs. The patients were a few recipients of combined kidney and bone marrow transplants from the ITN036ST trial, and samples were available only for these trial subjects. Healthy control blood was separated into PBMCs by Ficoll density gradient and cryopreserved, and patient PBMCs were collected both before and after transplant. The CDR3 covers 14 residues, taking in both the cysteine and the phenylalanine. Only the CDR3 DNA stays, 42 bases, in frame from base 1. V loses 2 bases at its end and J loses 10 bases; junction bases beyond the gene matches: 6. The germline V gene gives CDR1 as KGHSH and CDR2 as LQKENI.

Sequencing used CD4+ T cells from blood, obtained before the transplant. Recombination linked TRBV18 to TRBJ1-4; TRBD1 matches 8 bases in the middle. This sequence was found in a human donor who received a combined kidney and bone marrow transplant. This receptor carries the CDR3 CASSPGQGLRKLFF. The DNA is TGTGCCAGCTCACCAGGACAGGGATTACGAAAACTGTTTTTT.